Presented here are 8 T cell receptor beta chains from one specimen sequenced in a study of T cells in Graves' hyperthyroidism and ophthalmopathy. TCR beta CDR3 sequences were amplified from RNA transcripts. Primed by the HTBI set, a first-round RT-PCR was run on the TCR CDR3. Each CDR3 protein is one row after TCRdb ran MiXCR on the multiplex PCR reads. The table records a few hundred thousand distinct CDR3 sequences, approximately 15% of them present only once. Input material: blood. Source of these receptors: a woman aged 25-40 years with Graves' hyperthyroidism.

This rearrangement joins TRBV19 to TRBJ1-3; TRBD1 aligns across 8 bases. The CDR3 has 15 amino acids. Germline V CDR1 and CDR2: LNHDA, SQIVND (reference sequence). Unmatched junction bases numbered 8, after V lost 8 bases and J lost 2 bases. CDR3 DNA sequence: TGTGCCAGTCGGCGGACAGGGTCGACTGGAAACACCATATATTTT. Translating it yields CASRRTGSTGNTIYF.

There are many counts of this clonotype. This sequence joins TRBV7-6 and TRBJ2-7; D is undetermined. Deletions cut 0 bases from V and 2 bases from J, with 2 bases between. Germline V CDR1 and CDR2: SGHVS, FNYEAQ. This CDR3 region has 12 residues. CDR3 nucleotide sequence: TGTGCCAGCAGCTTAGCACCCTACGAGCAGTACTTC. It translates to CASSLAPYEQYF.

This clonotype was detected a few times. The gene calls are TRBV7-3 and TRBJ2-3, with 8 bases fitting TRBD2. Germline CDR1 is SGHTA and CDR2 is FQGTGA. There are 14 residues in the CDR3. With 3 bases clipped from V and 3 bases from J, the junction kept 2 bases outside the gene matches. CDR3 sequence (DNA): TGTGCCAGCAGCTTGACTAGCGTGACAGATACGCAGTATTTT. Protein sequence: CASSLTSVTDTQYF.

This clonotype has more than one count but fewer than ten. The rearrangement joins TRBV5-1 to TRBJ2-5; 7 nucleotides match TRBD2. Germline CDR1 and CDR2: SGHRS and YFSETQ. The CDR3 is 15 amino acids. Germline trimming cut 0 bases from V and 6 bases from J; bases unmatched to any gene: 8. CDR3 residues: CASSLGDRAGKTQYF. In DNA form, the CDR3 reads TGCGCCAGCAGCTTGGGTGACAGAGCGGGAAAGACCCAGTACTTC.

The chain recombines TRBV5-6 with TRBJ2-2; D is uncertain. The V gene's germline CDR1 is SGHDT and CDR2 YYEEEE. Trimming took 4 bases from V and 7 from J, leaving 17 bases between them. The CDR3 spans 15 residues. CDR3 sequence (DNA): TGTGCCAGCAGCCCTCGAAGGTCATCAGTCGGGGAGCTGTTTTTT. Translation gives CASSPRRSSVGELFF.

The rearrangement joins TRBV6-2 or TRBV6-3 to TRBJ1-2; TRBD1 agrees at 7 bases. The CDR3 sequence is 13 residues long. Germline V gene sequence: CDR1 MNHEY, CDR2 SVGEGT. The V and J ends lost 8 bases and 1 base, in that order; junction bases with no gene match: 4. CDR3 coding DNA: TGTGCCAGCGAGGGACAGAATAACTATGGCTACACCTTC. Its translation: CASEGQNNYGYTF.

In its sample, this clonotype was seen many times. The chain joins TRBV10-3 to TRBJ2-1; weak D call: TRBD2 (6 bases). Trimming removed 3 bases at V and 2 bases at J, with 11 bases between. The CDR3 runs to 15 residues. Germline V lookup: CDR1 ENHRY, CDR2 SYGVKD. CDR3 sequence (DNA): TGTGCCATCAGTGACGAGCGGGCCGCCTACAATGAGCAGTTCTTC. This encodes CAISDERAAYNEQFF.

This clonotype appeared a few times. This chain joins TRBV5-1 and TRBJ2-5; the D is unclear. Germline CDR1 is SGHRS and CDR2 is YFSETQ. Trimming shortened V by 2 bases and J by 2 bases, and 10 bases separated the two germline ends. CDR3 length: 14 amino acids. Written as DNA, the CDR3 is TGCGCCAGCAGCTTCCGTGAACCTCAAGAGACCCAGTACTTC. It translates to CASSFREPQETQYF.